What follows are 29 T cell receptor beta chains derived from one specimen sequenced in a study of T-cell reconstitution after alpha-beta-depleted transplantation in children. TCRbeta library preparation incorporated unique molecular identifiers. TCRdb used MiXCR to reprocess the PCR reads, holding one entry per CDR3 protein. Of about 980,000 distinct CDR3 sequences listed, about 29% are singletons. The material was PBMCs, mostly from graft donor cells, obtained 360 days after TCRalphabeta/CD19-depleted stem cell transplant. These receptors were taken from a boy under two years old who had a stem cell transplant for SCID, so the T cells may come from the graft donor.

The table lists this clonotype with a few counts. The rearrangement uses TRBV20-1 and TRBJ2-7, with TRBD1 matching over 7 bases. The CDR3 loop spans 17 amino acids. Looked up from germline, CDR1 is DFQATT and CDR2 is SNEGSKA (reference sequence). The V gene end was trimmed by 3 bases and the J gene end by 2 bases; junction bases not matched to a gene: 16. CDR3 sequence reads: CSASPTRDRVGTYEQYF. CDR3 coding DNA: TGCAGTGCTAGCCCCACACGTGACAGGGTGGGAACCTACGAGCAGTACTTC.

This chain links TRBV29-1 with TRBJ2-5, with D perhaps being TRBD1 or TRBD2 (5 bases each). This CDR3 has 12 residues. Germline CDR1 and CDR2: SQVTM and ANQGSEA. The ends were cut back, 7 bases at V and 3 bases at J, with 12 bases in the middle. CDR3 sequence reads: CSAGTVKETQYF. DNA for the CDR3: TGCAGCGCCGGGACGGTAAAAGAGACCCAGTACTTC.

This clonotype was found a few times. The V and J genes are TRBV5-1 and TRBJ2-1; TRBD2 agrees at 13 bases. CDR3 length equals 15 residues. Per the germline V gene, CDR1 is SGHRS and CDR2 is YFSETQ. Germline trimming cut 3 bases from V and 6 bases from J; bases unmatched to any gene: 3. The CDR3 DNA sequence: TGCGCCAGCAGCTCCGGGACTAGCGGGGTCAATGAGCAGTTCTTC. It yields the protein CASSSGTSGVNEQFF. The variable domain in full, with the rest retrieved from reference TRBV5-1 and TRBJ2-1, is KAGVTQTPRYLIKTRGQQVTLSCSPISGHRSVSWYQQTPGQGLQFLFEYFSETQRNKGNFPGRFSGRQFSNSRSEMNVSTLELGDSALYLCASSSGTSGVNEQFFGPGTRLTVL.

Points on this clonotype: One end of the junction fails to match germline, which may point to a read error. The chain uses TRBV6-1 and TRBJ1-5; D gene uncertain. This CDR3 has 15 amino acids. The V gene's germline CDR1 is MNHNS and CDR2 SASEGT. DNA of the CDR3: TGTGCCAGCATCCGTACGGGTGCCAGCAATCAGCACCAGCATTTT. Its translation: CASIRTGASNQHQHF.

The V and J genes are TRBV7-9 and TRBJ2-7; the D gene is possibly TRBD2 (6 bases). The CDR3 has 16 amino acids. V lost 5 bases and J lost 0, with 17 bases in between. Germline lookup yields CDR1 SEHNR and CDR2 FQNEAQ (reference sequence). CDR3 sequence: CASSPQTGVSSYEQYF. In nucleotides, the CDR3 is TGTGCCAGCAGCCCCCAAACGGGGGTTAGCTCCTACGAGCAGTACTTC.

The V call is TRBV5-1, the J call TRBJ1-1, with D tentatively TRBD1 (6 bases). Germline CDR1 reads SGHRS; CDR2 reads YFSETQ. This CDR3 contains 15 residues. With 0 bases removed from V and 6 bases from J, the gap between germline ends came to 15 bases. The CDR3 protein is CASSLEDAGAAEAFF. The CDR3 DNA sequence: TGCGCCAGCAGCTTGGAAGATGCGGGGGCGGCTGAAGCTTTCTTT.

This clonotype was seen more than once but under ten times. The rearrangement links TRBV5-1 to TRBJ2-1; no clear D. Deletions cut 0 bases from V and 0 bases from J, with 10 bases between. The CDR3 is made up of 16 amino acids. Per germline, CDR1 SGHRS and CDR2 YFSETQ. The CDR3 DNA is TGCGCCAGCAGCTTGGGGAAGGGCCTCTCCTACAATGAGCAGTTCTTC. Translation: CASSLGKGLSYNEQFF.

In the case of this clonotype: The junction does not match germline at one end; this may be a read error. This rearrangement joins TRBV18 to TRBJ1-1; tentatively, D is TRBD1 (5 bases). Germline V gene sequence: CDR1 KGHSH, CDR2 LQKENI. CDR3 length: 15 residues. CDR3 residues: CASSPLDSGNTEAFF. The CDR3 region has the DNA TGTGCCAGCTCCCCACTCGACAGCGGCAACACTGAAGCTTTCTTT. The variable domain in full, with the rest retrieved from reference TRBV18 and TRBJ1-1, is NAGVMQNPRHLVRRRGQEARLRCSPMKGHSHVYWYRQLPEEGLKFMVYLQKENIIDESGMPKERFSAEFPKEGPSILRIQQVVRGDSAAYFCASSPLDSGNTEAFFGQGTRLTVV.

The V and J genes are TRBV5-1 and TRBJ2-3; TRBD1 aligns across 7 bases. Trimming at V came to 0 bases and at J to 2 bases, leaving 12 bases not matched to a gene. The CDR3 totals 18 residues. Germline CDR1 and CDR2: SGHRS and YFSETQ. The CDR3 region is CASSLGVTSDRSTDTQYF. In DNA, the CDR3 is TGCGCCAGCAGCTTGGGGGTTACATCGGACAGGTCCACAGATACGCAGTATTTT.

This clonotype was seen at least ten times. CDR3 bases: TGTGCCACCAGCAGAGATAATTGGGACGGAGAGACCCAGTACTTC. As protein: CATSRDNWDGETQYF. The chain joins TRBV15 to TRBJ2-5; the D gene could be TRBD1 or TRBD2 (5 bases each). The V end lost 0 bases, the J end lost 4 bases, and 12 bases lay between the germline ends. The CDR3 covers 15 residues. Germline V gives CDR1 LNHNV, CDR2 YYDKDF (reference sequence).

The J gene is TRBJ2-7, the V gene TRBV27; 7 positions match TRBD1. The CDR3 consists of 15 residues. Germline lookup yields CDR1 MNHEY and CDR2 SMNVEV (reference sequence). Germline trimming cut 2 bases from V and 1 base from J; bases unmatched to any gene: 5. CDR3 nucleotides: TGTGCCAGCAGTTTAAGTAGGGGGCCTTCCTACGAGCAGTACTTC. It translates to CASSLSRGPSYEQYF.

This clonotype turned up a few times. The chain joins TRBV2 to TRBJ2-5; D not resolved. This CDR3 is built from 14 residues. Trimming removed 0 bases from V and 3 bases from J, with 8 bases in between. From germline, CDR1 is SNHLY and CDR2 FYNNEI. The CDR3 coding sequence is TGTGCCAGCAGTGAAGCCTATCTAGAAGAGACCCAGTACTTC. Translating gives CASSEAYLEETQYF.

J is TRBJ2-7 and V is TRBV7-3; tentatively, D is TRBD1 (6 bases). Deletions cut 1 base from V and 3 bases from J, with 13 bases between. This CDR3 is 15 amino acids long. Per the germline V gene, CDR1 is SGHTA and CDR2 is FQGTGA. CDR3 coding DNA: TGTGCCAGCAGCTTAAGAGGGGGAGAGAACTACGAGCAGTACTTC. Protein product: CASSLRGGENYEQYF.

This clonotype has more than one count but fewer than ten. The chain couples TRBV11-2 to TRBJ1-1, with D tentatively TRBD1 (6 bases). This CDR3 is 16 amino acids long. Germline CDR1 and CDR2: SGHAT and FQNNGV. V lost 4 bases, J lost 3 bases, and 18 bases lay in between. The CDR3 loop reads CASSSETGQWDTEAFF. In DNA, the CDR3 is TGTGCCAGCAGCTCGGAAACAGGGCAGTGGGACACTGAAGCTTTCTTT. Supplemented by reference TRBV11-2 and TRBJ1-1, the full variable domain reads EAGVAQSPRYKIIEKRQSVAFWCNPISGHATLYWYQQILGQGPKLLIQFQNNGVVDDSQLPKDRFSAERLKGVDSTLKIQPAKLEDSAVYLCASSSETGQWDTEAFFGQGTRLTVV.

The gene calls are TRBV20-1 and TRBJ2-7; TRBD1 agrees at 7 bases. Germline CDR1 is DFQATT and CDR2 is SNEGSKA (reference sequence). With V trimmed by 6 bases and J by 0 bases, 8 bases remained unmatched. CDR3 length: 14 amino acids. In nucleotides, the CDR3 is TGCAGTGCAATGGACAGGTGCAGCTCCTACGAGCAGTACTTC. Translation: CSAMDRCSSYEQYF.

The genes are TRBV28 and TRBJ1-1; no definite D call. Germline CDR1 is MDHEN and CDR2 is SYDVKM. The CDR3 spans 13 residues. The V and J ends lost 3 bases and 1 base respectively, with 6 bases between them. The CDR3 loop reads CASSFGKNTEAFF. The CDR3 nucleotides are TGTGCCAGCAGTTTTGGGAAGAACACTGAAGCTTTCTTT.

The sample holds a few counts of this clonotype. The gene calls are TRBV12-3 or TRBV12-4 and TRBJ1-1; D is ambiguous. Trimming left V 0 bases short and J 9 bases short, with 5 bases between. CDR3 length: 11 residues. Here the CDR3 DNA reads TGTGCCAGCAGTTTAGCTCTAAAAGCTTTCTTT. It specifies CASSLALKAFF.

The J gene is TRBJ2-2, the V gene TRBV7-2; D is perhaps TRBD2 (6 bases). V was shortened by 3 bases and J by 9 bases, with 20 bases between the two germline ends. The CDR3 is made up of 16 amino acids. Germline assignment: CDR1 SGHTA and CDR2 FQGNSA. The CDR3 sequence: CASSLGGGYQWWELFF. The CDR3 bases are TGTGCCAGCAGCTTGGGAGGTGGCTACCAGTGGTGGGAGCTGTTTTTT.

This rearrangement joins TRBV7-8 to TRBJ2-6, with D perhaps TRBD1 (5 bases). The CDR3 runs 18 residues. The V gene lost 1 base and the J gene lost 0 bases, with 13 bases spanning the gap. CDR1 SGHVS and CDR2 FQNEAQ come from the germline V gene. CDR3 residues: CASSLESGQSSGANVLTF. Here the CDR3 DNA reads TGTGCCAGCAGCTTAGAAAGTGGACAAAGCTCTGGGGCCAACGTCCTGACTTTC.

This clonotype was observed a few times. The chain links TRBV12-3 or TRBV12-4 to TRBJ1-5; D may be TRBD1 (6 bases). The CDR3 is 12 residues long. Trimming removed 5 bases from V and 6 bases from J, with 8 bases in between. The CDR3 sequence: CASSTGFQPQHF. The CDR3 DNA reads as TGTGCCAGCAGTACAGGGTTTCAGCCCCAGCATTTT.

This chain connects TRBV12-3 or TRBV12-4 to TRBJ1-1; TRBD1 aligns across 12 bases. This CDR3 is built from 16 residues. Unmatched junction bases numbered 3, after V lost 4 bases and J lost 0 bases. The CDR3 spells CASSSGQGALNTEAFF. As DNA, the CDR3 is TGTGCCAGCAGTTCGGGACAGGGGGCCCTGAACACTGAAGCTTTCTTT.

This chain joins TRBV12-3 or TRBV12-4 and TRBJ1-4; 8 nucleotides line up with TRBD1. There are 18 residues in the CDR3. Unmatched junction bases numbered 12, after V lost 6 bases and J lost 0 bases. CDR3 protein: CASSPGGRGRSTNEKLFF. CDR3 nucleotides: TGTGCCAGCAGCCCCGGGGGCAGGGGGCGGTCAACTAATGAAAAACTGTTTTTT.

The CDR3 DNA reads as TGTGCCACCAGCAGACAGGGGAGCAATCAGCCCCAGCATTTT. It is translated as CATSRQGSNQPQHF. This chain connects TRBV15 to TRBJ1-5; tentative D call: TRBD1 (6 bases). CDR1 and CDR2 from the germline V gene are LNHNV and YYDKDF (reference sequence). The V end was cut by 2 bases, the J end by 1 base, with 6 bases between. There are 14 residues in the CDR3.

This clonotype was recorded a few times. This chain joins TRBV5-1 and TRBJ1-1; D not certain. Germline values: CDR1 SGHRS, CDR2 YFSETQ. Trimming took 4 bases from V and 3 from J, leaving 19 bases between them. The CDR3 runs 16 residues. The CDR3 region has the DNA TGCGCCAGCAGCGATGGACGGGGTGGTGGGGACACTGAAGCTTTCTTT. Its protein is CASSDGRGGGDTEAFF.

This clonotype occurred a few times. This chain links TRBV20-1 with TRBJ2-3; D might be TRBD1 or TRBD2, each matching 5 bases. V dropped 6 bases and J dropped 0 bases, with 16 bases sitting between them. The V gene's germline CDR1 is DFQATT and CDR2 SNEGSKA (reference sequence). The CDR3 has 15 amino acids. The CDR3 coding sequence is TGCAGTGCCGTTTATGGGGGTCTTAGCACAGATACGCAGTATTTT. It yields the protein CSAVYGGLSTDTQYF.

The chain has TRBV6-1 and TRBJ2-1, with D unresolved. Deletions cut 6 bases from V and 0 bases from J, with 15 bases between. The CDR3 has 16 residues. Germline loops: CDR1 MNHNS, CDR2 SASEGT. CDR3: CASRPIPGYSYNEQFF. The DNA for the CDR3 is TGTGCCAGCAGACCGATTCCGGGTTACTCCTACAATGAGCAGTTCTTC.

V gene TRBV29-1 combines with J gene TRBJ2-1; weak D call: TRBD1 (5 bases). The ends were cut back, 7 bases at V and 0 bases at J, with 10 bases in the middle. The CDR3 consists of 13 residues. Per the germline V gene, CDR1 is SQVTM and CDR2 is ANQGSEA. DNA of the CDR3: TGCAGCGGGGGCGTGGGCTCCTACAATGAGCAGTTCTTC. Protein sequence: CSGGVGSYNEQFF.

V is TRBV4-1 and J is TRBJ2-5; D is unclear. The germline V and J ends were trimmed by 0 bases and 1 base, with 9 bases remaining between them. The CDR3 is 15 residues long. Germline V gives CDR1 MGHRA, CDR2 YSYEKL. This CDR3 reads CASSQDAALQETQYF. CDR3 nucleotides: TGCGCCAGCAGCCAAGACGCCGCTCTCCAAGAGACCCAGTACTTC.

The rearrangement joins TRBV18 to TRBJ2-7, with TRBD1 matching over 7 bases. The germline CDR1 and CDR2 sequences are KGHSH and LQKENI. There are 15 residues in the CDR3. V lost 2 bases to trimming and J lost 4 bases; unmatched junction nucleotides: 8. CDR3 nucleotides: TGTGCCAGCTCACCATCCCGGGACAGCTTGTACGAGCAGTACTTC. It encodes CASSPSRDSLYEQYF.